This is a list of T cell receptor beta chains from one sample in a study of T cell responses to AZD1222 COVID-19 vaccine. The method was immunoSEQ multiplex PCR; TCRdb's version includes in-frame clones alone and lacks a portion of them. The repertoire holds approximately 180,000 clones, roughly 92% seen once, with 2.6% in the top ten. Sequenced here: peripheral blood, sampled on day 0 of AZD1222 vaccination. The source of these receptors is an adult in good health. Each CDR3 is given without its conserved first and last residue.

v_gene: TRBV5-1; j_gene: TRBJ2-5; CDR3aa: ASSRNTVQETQY
v_gene: TRBV4-1; j_gene: TRBJ1-1; CDR3aa: ASSQEGSNTNTEAF
v_gene: TRBV5-1; j_gene: TRBJ1-1; CDR3aa: ASSPVRGTEAF
v_gene: TRBV6-5; j_gene: TRBJ1-1; CDR3aa: ASRPRTANTEAF
v_gene: TRBV6-2/TRBV6-3; j_gene: TRBJ2-7; CDR3aa: ASSYSTSGRSYEQY
v_gene: TRBV5-1; j_gene: TRBJ2-7; CDR3aa: ASSGPGQGRGEQY
v_gene: TRBV10-3; j_gene: TRBJ2-5; CDR3aa: AISEDRAGETQY
v_gene: TRBV7-9; j_gene: TRBJ2-7; CDR3aa: ASSLDVSYEQY
v_gene: TRBV5-1; j_gene: TRBJ2-7; CDR3aa: ASSLRGGTSGSSYEQY
v_gene: TRBV7-9; j_gene: TRBJ2-5; CDR3aa: ASSLSETSQETQY
v_gene: TRBV6-6; j_gene: TRBJ2-2; CDR3aa: ASSSGLAGAGELF
v_gene: TRBV25-1; j_gene: TRBJ2-5; CDR3aa: ASKAEETQY
v_gene: TRBV2; j_gene: TRBJ2-7; CDR3aa: ASSDRVGSYEQY
v_gene: TRBV6-5; j_gene: TRBJ2-7; CDR3aa: ASSHRDTSYEQY
v_gene: TRBV4-1; j_gene: TRBJ2-6; CDR3aa: ASSQKRGPANVLT
v_gene: TRBV10-1; j_gene: TRBJ1-1; CDR3aa: ASSEGSPRIMNTEAF
v_gene: TRBV15; j_gene: TRBJ2-5; CDR3aa: ATSSVSGAQY
v_gene: TRBV5-4; j_gene: TRBJ2-7; CDR3aa: ASSLKGSRYEQY
v_gene: TRBV19; j_gene: TRBJ1-1; CDR3aa: ASSPGDGGGAEAF
v_gene: TRBV13; j_gene: TRBJ2-1; CDR3aa: ASSSRGPYNEQF
v_gene: TRBV10-3; j_gene: TRBJ2-3; CDR3aa: AIGVGVADTQY
v_gene: TRBV15; j_gene: TRBJ1-1; CDR3aa: ATSRGGGNTEAF
v_gene: TRBV10-1; j_gene: TRBJ2-7; CDR3aa: ASSVGLAGAEQY
v_gene: TRBV6-4; j_gene: TRBJ2-2; CDR3aa: ASSDSLKGSGELF
v_gene: TRBV6-2/TRBV6-3; j_gene: TRBJ2-1; CDR3aa: ASSLEVRLDEQF
v_gene: TRBV4-1; j_gene: TRBJ2-4; CDR3aa: ASSHEEGPDQY
v_gene: TRBV24-1; j_gene: TRBJ2-1; CDR3aa: ATSASSNEQF
v_gene: TRBV2; j_gene: TRBJ1-2; CDR3aa: ASRGQTNYGYT
v_gene: TRBV15; j_gene: TRBJ2-7; CDR3aa: ATSRDRGVPMEQY
v_gene: TRBV25-1; j_gene: TRBJ2-1; CDR3aa: ASSEWDRGNEQF
v_gene: TRBV6-6; j_gene: TRBJ2-7; CDR3aa: ATGSGVSYEQY
v_gene: TRBV3-1/TRBV3-2; j_gene: TRBJ1-5; CDR3aa: ASSDDTISNQPQH
v_gene: TRBV5-1; j_gene: TRBJ2-5; CDR3aa: ASSLEGTSPQETQY
v_gene: TRBV3-1/TRBV3-2; j_gene: TRBJ1-1; CDR3aa: ASSVGRGLRAF
v_gene: TRBV5-4; j_gene: TRBJ2-2; CDR3aa: ASSLTANTGELF
v_gene: TRBV6-6; j_gene: TRBJ2-1; CDR3aa: ASSYSGGRRVSEQF